Following are 19 T cell receptor beta chains from one sample sequenced in a study of T cells in Graves' hyperthyroidism and ophthalmopathy. RNA transcripts were the template for amplifying TCR beta CDR3 regions. The TCR CDR3 first-round RT-PCR relied on the HTBI primer set. One entry per CDR3 protein, called by TCRdb with MiXCR from the multiplex PCR reads. The sample carries hundreds of thousands of distinct CDR3 sequences, more than 15% recorded once. The sequencing input was blood. All receptors come from a woman between 35 and 50 years old with Graves' ophthalmopathy.

The table lists this clonotype with a few counts. The rearrangement links TRBV5-1 to TRBJ1-5, with a weak D call TRBD1 (6 bases). In germline, CDR1 is SGHRS, CDR2 YFSETQ. The V gene lost 4 bases and the J gene lost 1 base, with 24 bases spanning the gap. The CDR3 loop spans 19 amino acids. In DNA form, the CDR3 reads TGCGCCAGCAGCCAACCTTCAACAGGGAACTTCAGCAGCAATCAGCCCCAGCATTTT. Translation gives CASSQPSTGNFSSNQPQHF. The variable domain in full, completed from reference TRBV5-1 and TRBJ1-5, reads KAGVTQTPRYLIKTRGQQVTLSCSPISGHRSVSWYQQTPGQGLQFLFEYFSETQRNKGNFPGRFSGRQFSNSRSEMNVSTLELGDSALYLCASSQPSTGNFSSNQPQHFGDGTRLSIL.

This chain joins TRBV27 and TRBJ2-7; 11 positions agree with TRBD1. The CDR3 length is 15 residues. Germline loops: CDR1 MNHEY, CDR2 SMNVEV (reference sequence). J gave up 6 bases and V 3 bases, and 7 bases lay outside the gene matches. The CDR3 reads CASSFQWTGGFEQYF. CDR3 nucleotides: TGTGCCAGCAGTTTCCAGTGGACAGGGGGCTTCGAGCAGTACTTC.

This clonotype showed up just a few times. The chain links TRBV5-1 to TRBJ1-4; 8 bases fit TRBD1. The CDR3 spans 18 residues. Germline CDR1 and CDR2: SGHRS and YFSETQ. After removal of 1 base from V and 4 bases from J, the junction contained 12 bases not matched to a gene. The CDR3 is CASSLNSAGQGRNEKLFF. In DNA form, the CDR3 reads TGCGCCAGCAGCTTGAATTCAGCCGGACAGGGCCGTAATGAAAAACTGTTTTTT.

This clonotype was recorded many times. This chain connects TRBV5-1 to TRBJ2-3; 7 nucleotides line up with TRBD1. Germline trimming cut 2 bases from V and 6 bases from J; bases unmatched to any gene: 6. Germline V CDR1 and CDR2: SGHRS, YFSETQ. CDR3 size: 14 residues. The CDR3 DNA reads as TGCGCCAGCAGCTTACAAGGGGGCTCGGATACGCAGTATTTT. Its protein is CASSLQGGSDTQYF.

This clonotype was found many times. The chain couples TRBV5-5 to TRBJ2-5; possibly TRBD1 for D (5 bases). Germline values: CDR1 SGHKS, CDR2 YYEKEE (reference sequence). With 0 bases removed from V and 3 bases from J, the gap between germline ends came to 6 bases. This CDR3 spans 13 amino acids. CDR3 residues: CASSLGQKETQYF. CDR3 sequence (DNA): TGTGCCAGCAGCTTGGGACAGAAAGAGACCCAGTACTTC.

The chain uses TRBV6-1 and TRBJ2-1, with D unclear. V was trimmed by 0 bases and J by 7 bases, leaving 16 bases between them. The CDR3 loop spans 16 amino acids. Germline lookup yields CDR1 MNHNS and CDR2 SASEGT. CDR3 in amino acids: CASSEALVWVANEQFF. CDR3 DNA: TGTGCCAGCAGTGAAGCGCTAGTCTGGGTCGCGAATGAGCAGTTCTTC.

About this clonotype itself: This may come from a read error, since a much larger clone is one base off. V usage is TRBV5-1 and J usage is TRBJ2-2, with a tentative D call TRBD2 (6 bases). The CDR3 contains 14 residues. The V gene's germline CDR1 is SGHRS and CDR2 YFSETQ. The CDR3 loop reads CASSLSTSTEELFF. DNA for the CDR3: TGCGCCAGCAGCTTAAGTACTAGCACCGAGGAGCTGTTTTTT.

This clonotype showed up just once. The V and J genes are TRBV9 and TRBJ2-2; 7 positions match TRBD2. Germline values: CDR1 SGDLS, CDR2 YYNGEE. This CDR3 spans 15 amino acids. The V gene end was trimmed by 4 bases and the J gene end by 7 bases; junction bases not matched to a gene: 10. This CDR3 reads CASSTRIGGVGELFF. CDR3 coding DNA: TGTGCCAGCAGCACTCGCATTGGGGGGGTCGGGGAGCTGTTTTTT.

Ten or more counts support this clonotype. Here the CDR3 DNA reads TGTGCTAGTGGTTTGCCCTCGGGCCTAAGCACAGATACGCAGTATTTT. This translates into CASGLPSGLSTDTQYF. The chain has TRBV12-5 and TRBJ2-3; no definite D call. With 2 bases removed from V and 0 bases from J, the gap between germline ends came to 12 bases. Germline CDR1 and CDR2: LGHNT and FRNRAP. CDR3 size: 16 residues.

This clonotype has at least ten counts. CDR3 in DNA: TGTGCCAGCGGGAGGACAGAATCCTACGAGCAGTACTTC. Its translation: CASGRTESYEQYF. This chain links TRBV12-3 or TRBV12-4 with TRBJ2-7, with D possibly being TRBD1 or TRBD2 (6 bases each). V dropped 8 bases and J dropped 1 base, with 12 bases sitting between them. CDR3 length equals 13 residues.

The CDR3, as DNA: TGTGCCAGCAGTTCCCCCCAGGGCTACGAGCAGTACTTC. Its protein is CASSSPQGYEQYF. The chain couples TRBV11-2 to TRBJ2-7, with D possibly matching TRBD1 (5 bases). The CDR3 has 13 residues. Germline CDR1 and CDR2: SGHAT and FQNNGV. Trimming removed 6 bases from V and 3 bases from J, with 12 bases in between.

In this sample, this clonotype turned up many times. The chain joins TRBV7-3 to TRBJ2-6; TRBD1 matches 7 bases. Unmatched junction bases numbered 6, after V lost 1 base and J lost 0 bases. Germline CDR1 reads SGHTA; CDR2 reads FQGTGA. The CDR3 has 18 amino acids. The CDR3 DNA reads as TGTGCCAGCAGCTTAAGGGGGACAGCTAGCTCTGGGGCCAACGTCCTGACTTTC. Translated, it gives CASSLRGTASSGANVLTF.

The chain recombines TRBV27 with TRBJ2-5; D possibly matches TRBD1 or TRBD2 (5 bases each). The CDR3 spans 16 residues. From germline, CDR1 is MNHEY and CDR2 SMNVEV (reference sequence). The ends were cut back, 3 bases at V and 5 bases at J, with 19 bases in the middle. CDR3 amino acids: CASSFEGLGSWETQYF. In nucleotides, the CDR3 is TGTGCCAGCAGTTTTGAGGGGTTGGGGTCCTGGGAGACCCAGTACTTC.

This rearrangement joins TRBV19 to TRBJ2-3, with TRBD1 as a possible D gene (6 bases). The CDR3 extends over 15 amino acids. Trimming removed 1 base from V and 2 bases from J, with 10 bases in between. The germline V gene has CDR1 LNHDA and CDR2 SQIVND (reference sequence). The CDR3 is CASSIAGAYTDTQYF. The DNA of the CDR3 is TGTGCCAGTAGTATAGCAGGGGCCTACACAGATACGCAGTATTTT.

The V call is TRBV7-2, the J call TRBJ1-2; a possible D gene is TRBD1 (6 bases). The germline V and J ends were trimmed by 5 bases and 5 bases, with 15 bases remaining between them. This CDR3 region has 14 residues. Germline V gene lookup returns CDR1 SGHTA and CDR2 FQGNSA. CDR3: CASSPRGIWYGYTF. The CDR3 DNA follows: TGTGCCAGCAGCCCTAGGGGGATTTGGTATGGCTACACCTTC.

This clonotype was picked up many times. The V gene is TRBV5-1, the J gene TRBJ2-1; the match to TRBD1 covers 9 bases. In germline, CDR1 is SGHRS, CDR2 YFSETQ. V gave up 0 bases and J gave up 5 bases; unmatched junction bases: 6. CDR3 length equals 16 residues. CDR3 bases: TGCGCCAGCAGCTTGGGAGGGACAGGGCGGAACAATGAGCAGTTCTTC. It codes for CASSLGGTGRNNEQFF.

This clonotype was counted ten times or more. V and J are TRBV12-3 or TRBV12-4 and TRBJ1-5, with a weak D call TRBD1 (6 bases). CDR3 length: 14 amino acids. Between the trimmed V and J ends, which lost 5 bases and 4 bases, there was a span of 12 bases. CDR3 sequence: CASSPGTYNQPQHF. The CDR3 DNA is TGTGCCAGCAGTCCGGGGACATATAATCAGCCCCAGCATTTT.

V is TRBV4-2 and J is TRBJ2-1, with 16 nucleotides matching TRBD2. V shed 0 bases and J 9 bases; nucleotides not matched to a gene: 5. This CDR3 contains 17 residues. Germline CDR1 LGHNA, CDR2 YNFKEQ. CDR3 loop: CASSQEGTSGGAGEQFF. The CDR3, as DNA: TGTGCCAGCAGCCAAGAGGGGACTAGCGGGGGGGCAGGTGAGCAGTTCTTC.

This clonotype occurred many times. The J gene is TRBJ1-1, the V gene TRBV10-3; 7 bases align to TRBD1. The ends lost 4 bases at V and 0 bases at J; junction bases unmatched: 8. Germline-derived CDR1 and CDR2 are ENHRY and SYGVKD. The CDR3 spans 16 residues. The CDR3 sequence is CAISGGGGQMNTEAFF. The CDR3 DNA reads as TGTGCCATCAGTGGTGGGGGGGGACAGATGAACACTGAAGCTTTCTTT.